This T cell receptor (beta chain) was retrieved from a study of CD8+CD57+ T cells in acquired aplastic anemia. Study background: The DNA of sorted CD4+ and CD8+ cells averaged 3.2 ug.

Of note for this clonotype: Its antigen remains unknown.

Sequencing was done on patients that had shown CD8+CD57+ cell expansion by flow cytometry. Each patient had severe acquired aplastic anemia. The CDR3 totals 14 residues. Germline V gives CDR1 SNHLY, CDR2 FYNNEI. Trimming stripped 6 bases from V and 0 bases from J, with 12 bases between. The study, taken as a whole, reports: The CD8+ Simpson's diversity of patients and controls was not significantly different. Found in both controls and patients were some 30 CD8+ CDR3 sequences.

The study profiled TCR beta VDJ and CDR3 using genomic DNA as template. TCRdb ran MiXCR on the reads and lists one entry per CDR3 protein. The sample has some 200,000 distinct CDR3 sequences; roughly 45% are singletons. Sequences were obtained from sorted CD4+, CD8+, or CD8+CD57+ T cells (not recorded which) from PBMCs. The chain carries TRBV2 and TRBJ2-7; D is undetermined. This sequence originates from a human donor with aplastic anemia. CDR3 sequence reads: CASSLTETSYEQYF. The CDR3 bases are TGTGCCAGCAGCCTTACAGAGACCTCCTACGAGCAGTACTTC.